This record covers a single TCR beta chain. As yet, its antigen is unknown. This sample stems from a study of shared clonotypes between healthy human individuals. General study results and limits: Enrolling few donors narrowed the genetic and exposure-history diversity that was represented.

The CDR3 contains 17 residues. Germline CDR1 MDHEN, CDR2 SYDVKM. The V and J ends lost 2 bases and 1 base respectively, with 15 bases between them. Across several immunoSEQ plates, the genomic DNA of each subset was split evenly. The method was immunoSEQ multiplex PCR; TCRdb's version includes in-frame clones alone and lacks a portion of them. The table lists about 460,000 clones, about 74% of them singletons. The clonotype originates from a middle-aged woman in good health. Some clones in this sample may be carry-over from other donors' samples. The material sequenced was PBMCs. The chain recombines TRBV28 with TRBJ1-5, with D hard to call. The CDR3 DNA reads TGTGCCAGCAGTTTAATCGGGCGGGCTAGGAGCAATCAGCCCCAGCATTTT. Encoded protein: CASSLIGRARSNQPQHF.